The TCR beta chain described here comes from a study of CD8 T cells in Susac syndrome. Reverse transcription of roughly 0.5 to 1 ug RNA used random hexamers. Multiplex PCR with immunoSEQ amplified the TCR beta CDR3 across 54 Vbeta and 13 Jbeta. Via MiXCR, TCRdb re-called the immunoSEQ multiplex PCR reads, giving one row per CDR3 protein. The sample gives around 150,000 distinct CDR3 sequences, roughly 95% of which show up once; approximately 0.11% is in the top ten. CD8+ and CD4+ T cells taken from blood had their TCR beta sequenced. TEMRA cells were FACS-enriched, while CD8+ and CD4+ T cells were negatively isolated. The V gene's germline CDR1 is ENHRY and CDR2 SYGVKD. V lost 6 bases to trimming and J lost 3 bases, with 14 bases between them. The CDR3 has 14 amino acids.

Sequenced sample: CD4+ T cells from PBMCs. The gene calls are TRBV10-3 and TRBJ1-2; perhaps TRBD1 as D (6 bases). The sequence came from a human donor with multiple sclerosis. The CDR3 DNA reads TGTGCCATCAGCCCCCGGGGGCGCGACTATGGCTACACCTTC. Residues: CAISPRGRDYGYTF.